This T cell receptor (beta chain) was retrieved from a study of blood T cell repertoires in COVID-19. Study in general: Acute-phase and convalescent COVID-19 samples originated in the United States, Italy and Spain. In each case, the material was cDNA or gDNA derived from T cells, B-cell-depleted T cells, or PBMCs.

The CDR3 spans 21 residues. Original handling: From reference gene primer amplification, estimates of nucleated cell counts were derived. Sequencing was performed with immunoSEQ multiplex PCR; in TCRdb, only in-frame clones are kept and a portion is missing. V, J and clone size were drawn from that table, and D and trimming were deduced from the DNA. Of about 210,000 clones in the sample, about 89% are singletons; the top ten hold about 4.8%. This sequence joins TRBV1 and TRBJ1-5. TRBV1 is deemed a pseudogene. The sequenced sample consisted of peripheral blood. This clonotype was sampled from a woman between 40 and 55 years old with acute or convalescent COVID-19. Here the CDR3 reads CTSSQEGGGVAIGDSNQPQHF. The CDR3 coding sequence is TGCACCAGCAGCCAAGAGGGTGGAGGGGTAGCTATTGGGGATAGCAATCAGCCCCAGCATTTT.